This TCR beta chain was captured by sequencing in a study of T-cell memory formation after mild COVID-19. On this clonotype itself: Its antigen is unknown.

Study-level results: From day 15 to 85, contracting clones were balanced between CD4 and CD8, whereas later expanders leaned toward CD4+.

In TCRdb, the 5' RACE reads were re-called with MiXCR into one record per CDR3 protein. The sample shows about 400,000 distinct CDR3 sequences, roughly a quarter of them seen only once. This clonotype was sampled from an adult woman who had mild COVID-19 (a few samples of this study predate the infection). Cell type and time point are not known. The material sequenced was PBMCs or a T cell subset sorted from them (not recorded which).

As DNA, the CDR3 is TGTGCCAGCAGCGCTCCAGGGGGACCCACAGATACGCAGTATTTT. It specifies CASSAPGGPTDTQYF. This chain links TRBV7-9 with TRBJ2-3; TRBD1 aligns across 7 bases. Germline CDR1 and CDR2: SEHNR and FQNEAQ (reference sequence). J lost 2 bases, V lost 5 bases, and 7 bases had no gene match. The CDR3 covers 15 residues.